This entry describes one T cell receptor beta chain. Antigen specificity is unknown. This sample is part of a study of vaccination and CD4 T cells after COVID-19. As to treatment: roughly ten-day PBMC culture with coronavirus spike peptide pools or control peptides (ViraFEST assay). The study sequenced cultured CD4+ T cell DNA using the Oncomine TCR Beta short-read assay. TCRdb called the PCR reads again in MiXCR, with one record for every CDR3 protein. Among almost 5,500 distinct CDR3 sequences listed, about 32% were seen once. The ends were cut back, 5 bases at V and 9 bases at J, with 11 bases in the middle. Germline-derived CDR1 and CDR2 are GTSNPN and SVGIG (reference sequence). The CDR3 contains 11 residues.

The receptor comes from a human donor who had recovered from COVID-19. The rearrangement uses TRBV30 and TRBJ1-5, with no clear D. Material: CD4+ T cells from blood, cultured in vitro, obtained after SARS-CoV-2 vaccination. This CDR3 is CAWGPSGPQHF. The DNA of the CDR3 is TGTGCCTGGGGCCCTAGTGGGCCCCAGCATTTT. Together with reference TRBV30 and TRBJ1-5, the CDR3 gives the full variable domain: SQTIHQWPATLVQPVGSPLSLECTVEGTSNPNLYWYRQAAGRGLQLLFYSVGIGQISSEVPQNLSASRPQDRQFILSSKKLLLSDSGFYLCAWGPSGPQHFGDGTRLSIL.